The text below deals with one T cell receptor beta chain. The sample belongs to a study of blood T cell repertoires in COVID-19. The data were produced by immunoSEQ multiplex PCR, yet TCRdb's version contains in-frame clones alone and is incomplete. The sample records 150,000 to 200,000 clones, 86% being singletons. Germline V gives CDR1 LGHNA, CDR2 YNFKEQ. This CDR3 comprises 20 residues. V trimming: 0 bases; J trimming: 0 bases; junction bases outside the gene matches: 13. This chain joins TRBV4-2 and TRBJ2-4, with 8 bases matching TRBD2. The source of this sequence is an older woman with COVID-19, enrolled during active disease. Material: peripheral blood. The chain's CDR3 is CASSQETTSGNVIAKNIQYF. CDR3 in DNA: TGTGCCAGCAGCCAAGAGACAACTAGCGGCAACGTCATAGCCAAAAACATTCAGTACTTC.